This T cell receptor (beta chain) was profiled in a study of a mutant IDH1 vaccine in newly diagnosed glioma (TCRdb year 2021). At the level of the whole study: The approximately 33 treated patients were approximately 62% male and around 40% female, with a mean age of approximately 40 years. Before enrollment, most patients had been given radiochemotherapy with temozolomide as standard therapy, while the rest had received either radiotherapy alone or temozolomide alone. Peripheral blood was drawn at six visits: V03 (baseline), V05, V07, V10, V12 and V13. For exploratory analyses, 25 treated patients had longitudinal TCRB deep sequencing done wherever samples were available.

In the germline V gene (reference sequence), CDR1 corresponds to GTSNPN and CDR2 to SVGIG. Unmatched junction bases come to 4, with V trimmed by 5 bases and J by 6 bases. Spanning cysteine to phenylalanine, the CDR3 consists of 12 amino acids. The CDR3 DNA has 36 bases and is translated from base 1. This specimen's time point label, per the study, means: baseline, week 1 (first vaccination visit). The treatment or condition label, read with the paper, signifies: pre-vaccination baseline after standard-of-care therapy. Donors had newly diagnosed WHO grade 3 or 4 IDH1-mutant astrocytomas with loss of nuclear ATRX. The samples were drawn from NOA16, a multicentre, single-arm, open-label phase I trial in Germany that tested a mutant IDH1 peptide vaccine in humans for the first time. For immunogenicity testing, the blood drawn at visit V03 was used as the baseline sample. The DNeasy Blood and Tissue Kit was used to extract genomic DNA from EDTA blood for TCRB sequencing.

The full study reports these points: Pseudoprogression appeared unrelated to alterations in the top peripheral T cell clonotypes detected by TCRB sequencing. Selection of PBMC samples for TCRB deep sequencing was based on availability. Across multiple MHC alleles, vaccine-induced immune responses were seen in more than 80% of patients. The authors stated that sample limitations prevented analyses of patient blood samples from being reproduced.

Library preparation used the immunoSEQ multiplex PCR assay. Rearranged TCR beta chain sequences were amplified using the hsTCRB Kit according to the manufacturer's protocol. TCRB libraries were sequenced on an Illumina MiSeq. As for the authors' bioinformatics: The kit vendor's proprietary platform handled demultiplexing, trimming and gene mapping. Imported from immuneACCESS, the table was reduced by TCRdb to in-frame sequences with V and J called. These copies leave out some clones; in studies compared against another copy, an unresolved V gene accounts for under half, and the cause of the remainder is not known. The V and J calls and clone size come from that table; D and trimming were worked out from the DNA. In all, the sample holds about 38,000 clones, and under 80% of those were seen once. The ten largest clones take up approximately 9% of the sample. The count of this clone is one. Its antigen target is currently unknown. Within one base of it there is no much larger clone, and no base qualities were kept.

Sequencing used PBMCs, obtained from a glioma patient treated with radiotherapy, temozolomide or both. Recombination connected TRBV30 to TRBJ2-7, with 10 central nucleotides matching TRBD1. This TCR was recovered from a man in his forties or fifties with glioma. Some clones in this sample may be carry-over from other donors' samples. The sequenced DNA is TGTGCCTGGGGACGACAGGGGGCCGAGCAGTACTTC. The encoded protein is CAWGRQGAEQYF.